This passage covers 32 T cell receptor beta chains from one sample sequenced in a study of T-cell memory formation after mild COVID-19. TCRdb reprocessed the 5' RACE reads via MiXCR and lists one record per CDR3 protein. The data show approximately 100,000 distinct CDR3 sequences, roughly 11% seen once. Sequencing was performed on PBMCs or a T cell subset sorted from them (not recorded which). Receptors originate from a man aged 18 to 30 who had mild COVID-19 (a few samples of this study predate the infection). Cell type and time point are not known.

This clonotype was seen repeatedly, ten times or more. The chain is built from TRBV11-3 and TRBJ2-3, with D perhaps matching TRBD2 (5 bases). Germline V gene data show CDR1 as SGHNT and CDR2 as YENEEA. The CDR3 has 15 amino acids. Trimming took off 4 bases at V and 2 bases at J, with 13 bases between the two ends. The CDR3: CASSSHRTDTDTQYF. DNA of the CDR3: TGTGCCAGCAGCTCGCATCGGACTGACACAGATACGCAGTATTTT.

The chain couples TRBV29-1 to TRBJ2-7; 7 bases fit TRBD1. Germline loops: CDR1 SQVTM, CDR2 ANQGSEA. V dropped 0 bases and J dropped 2; count of bases not matched to a gene: 4. The CDR3 has 14 residues. CDR3 coding DNA: TGCAGCGTTGAAGACCGGGACAGCGCCTACGAGCAGTACTTC. As protein: CSVEDRDSAYEQYF.

V gene TRBV10-3 combines with J gene TRBJ2-7, with D possibly matching TRBD2 (7 bases). V was clipped by 11 bases and J by 0 bases, with 14 bases between them. In germline, CDR1 is ENHRY, CDR2 SYGVKD. The CDR3 totals 13 residues. CDR3 sequence: CAAAGAPSYEQYF. DNA of the CDR3: TGTGCCGCTGCGGGGGCTCCCTCCTACGAGCAGTACTTC.

The sample holds many counts of this clonotype. This rearrangement joins TRBV4-1 to TRBJ2-3; D call uncertain. The CDR3 totals 13 residues. V lost 1 base and J 1 base, leaving 3 bases between the germline ends. Germline V CDR1 and CDR2: MGHRA, YSYEKL. Written as DNA, the CDR3 is TGCGCCAGCAGCCAAGTGGGCACAGATACGCAGTATTTT. It is translated as CASSQVGTDTQYF.

The chain employs TRBV9 and TRBJ2-7, with TRBD1 identical over 7 bases. J was trimmed by 2 bases and V by 5 bases; bases with no gene match: 7. The CDR3 has 14 residues. Germline V CDR1 and CDR2: SGDLS, YYNGEE. The CDR3 nucleotides read TGTGCCAGCAGTGTCCGGGACAGAGCCTACGAGCAGTACTTC. Amino acid sequence: CASSVRDRAYEQYF. Full variable domain (remainder filled in from reference TRBV9 and TRBJ2-7): DSGVTQTPKHLITATGQRVTLRCSPRSGDLSVYWYQQSLDQGLQFLIQYYNGEERAKGNILERFSAQQFPDLHSELNLSSLELGDSALYFCASSVRDRAYEQYFGPGTRLTVT.

This clonotype was counted a few times. The chain carries TRBV4-1 and TRBJ2-5, with TRBD2 matching over 11 bases. Germline V gives CDR1 MGHRA, CDR2 YSYEKL. Trimming at V came to 5 bases and at J to 5 bases, leaving 10 bases not matched to a gene. The CDR3 runs to 16 residues. The CDR3 loop reads CASSSRPSGGMETQYF. CDR3 DNA sequence: TGCGCCAGCAGCTCGCGTCCTAGCGGGGGGATGGAGACCCAGTACTTC.

This sequence joins TRBV4-3 and TRBJ1-1, with D uncertain. The CDR3 length is 15 residues. V was clipped by 1 base and J by 5 bases, with 14 bases between them. Germline V gene data show CDR1 as LGHNA and CDR2 as YSLEER. The CDR3 here is CASSQVRAPGTEAFF. Written as DNA, the CDR3 is TGCGCCAGCAGCCAAGTGCGTGCTCCTGGAACTGAAGCTTTCTTT.

This clonotype was found a few times. This chain joins TRBV21-1 and TRBJ1-5; the DNA was not used to check the table's D call, TRBD1. TRBV21-1 is an annotated pseudogene. The CDR3 runs 14 residues. The CDR3 reads CASSIQGSNQPQHF. Here the CDR3 DNA reads TGTGCCAGCAGCATCCAGGGAAGCAATCAGCCCCAGCATTTT.

In its sample, this clonotype was seen many times. V gene TRBV4-2 combines with J gene TRBJ2-1, with TRBD2 matching over 8 bases. J lost 6 bases, V lost 0 bases, and 4 bases had no gene match. CDR1 LGHNA and CDR2 YNFKEQ come from the germline V gene. The CDR3 spans 15 residues. The DNA of the CDR3 is TGTGCCAGCAGCCAAGACGCGGGGGGCTTCAATGAGCAGTTCTTC. This gives the protein CASSQDAGGFNEQFF.

This clonotype turned up a few times. The chain carries TRBV20-1 and TRBJ1-1, with a weak D call TRBD1 (6 bases). The CDR3 is 16 amino acids. The germline V gene encodes CDR1 DFQATT and CDR2 SNEGSKA (reference sequence). V was clipped by 5 bases and J by 7 bases, with 26 bases between them. CDR3 loop: CSAPNGQFLLNGEAFF. CDR3 DNA sequence: TGCAGTGCTCCCAATGGACAGTTTTTATTAAACGGTGAAGCTTTCTTT.

The rearrangement links TRBV20-1 to TRBJ1-1; TRBD1 aligns across 9 bases. V lost 5 bases to trimming and J lost 1 base; unmatched junction nucleotides: 11. The germline V gene encodes CDR1 DFQATT and CDR2 SNEGSKA (reference sequence). The CDR3 has 16 residues. CDR3 loop: CSAVLWAGQGNTEAFF. The CDR3 DNA reads as TGCAGTGCTGTACTATGGGCGGGACAGGGGAACACTGAAGCTTTCTTT.

A few counts support this clonotype. This rearrangement joins TRBV7-9 to TRBJ2-2; TRBD1 is a possible D gene (5 bases). This CDR3 contains 16 residues. V lost 4 bases to trimming and J lost 1 base, with 13 bases between them. CDR1 is SEHNR and CDR2 is FQNEAQ in the germline V gene (reference sequence). The CDR3 loop reads CASSWRQNQNTGELFF. The CDR3 nucleotides are TGTGCCAGCAGCTGGAGACAGAATCAGAACACCGGGGAGCTGTTTTTT. Based on the CDR3 plus reference TRBV7-9 and TRBJ2-2, the full variable domain is DTGVSQNPRHKITKRGQNVTFRCDPISEHNRLYWYRQTLGQGPEFLTYFQNEAQLEKSRLLSDRFSAERPKGSFSTLEIQRTEQGDSAMYLCASSWRQNQNTGELFFGEGSRLTVL.

The rearrangement links TRBV7-9 to TRBJ2-3; D is unclear. Deletions cut 0 bases from V and 6 bases from J, with 10 bases between. The germline V gene has CDR1 SEHNR and CDR2 FQNEAQ (reference sequence). CDR3 length: 14 amino acids. The CDR3 spells CASSLARIGDTQYF. As DNA, the CDR3 is TGTGCCAGCAGCTTAGCCAGGATCGGGGATACGCAGTATTTT.

This chain joins TRBV7-9 and TRBJ2-1; no firm D call. Trimming shortened V by 5 bases and J by 8 bases, and 13 bases separated the two germline ends. CDR1 and CDR2 (germline): SEHNR, FQNEAQ (reference sequence). The CDR3 length is 13 residues. The CDR3 DNA follows: TGTGCCAGCAGCCTGTTCACTTCGGATGAGCAGTTCTTC. Its protein product is CASSLFTSDEQFF. Together with reference TRBV7-9 and TRBJ2-1, the CDR3 gives the full variable domain: DTGVSQNPRHKITKRGQNVTFRCDPISEHNRLYWYRQTLGQGPEFLTYFQNEAQLEKSRLLSDRFSAERPKGSFSTLEIQRTEQGDSAMYLCASSLFTSDEQFFGPGTRLTVL.

This clonotype occurred a few times. The CDR3 DNA sequence: TGCGCCAGCAGCCAAGGGACTGGGGGGGGAGTATACGAGCAGTACTTC. This encodes CASSQGTGGGVYEQYF. V gene TRBV4-1 combines with J gene TRBJ2-7; 7 nucleotides agree with TRBD2. The CDR3 runs 16 residues. The V gene end was trimmed by 1 base and the J gene end by 4 bases; junction bases not matched to a gene: 10. In germline, CDR1 is MGHRA, CDR2 YSYEKL.

In this sample, this clonotype turned up once. V is TRBV7-2 and J is TRBJ2-2; D not certain. Trimming pared 5 bases from V and 4 bases from J, leaving 8 bases between. CDR1 and CDR2 (germline): SGHTA, FQGNSA. The CDR3 extends over 13 amino acids. The CDR3 region is CASSPRSTGELFF. The CDR3 coding sequence is TGTGCCAGCAGCCCTAGGTCCACCGGGGAGCTGTTTTTT.

This clonotype was picked up many times. The V gene is TRBV12-3 or TRBV12-4, the J gene TRBJ2-1; TRBD1 agrees at 7 bases. The J segment lost 6 bases and the V segment lost 2 bases, leaving 1 base of the junction unmatched. The CDR3 runs to 13 residues. Written as DNA, the CDR3 is TGTGCCAGCAGTTTAACAGGGGCCAATGAGCAGTTCTTC. Translated, it gives CASSLTGANEQFF.

Comment on this clonotype: One end of the junction does not line up with germline, which may come from a read error. The chain couples TRBV20-1 to TRBJ2-3; D is possibly TRBD2 (6 bases). This CDR3 is 16 amino acids long. Germline CDR1 is DFQATT and CDR2 is SNEGSKA (reference sequence). CDR3 sequence reads: CSARDPIAVDPDTQYF. The CDR3 coding sequence is TGCAGTGCCAGAGACCCCATAGCGGTTGATCCAGATACGCAGTATTTT.

The sample holds many counts of this clonotype. The V and J genes are TRBV4-1 and TRBJ1-5; 8 bases line up with TRBD1. V shed 3 bases, J shed 6 bases, and the junction held 7 bases outside the gene matches. Per germline, CDR1 MGHRA and CDR2 YSYEKL. The CDR3 is made up of 15 amino acids. CDR3 nucleotide sequence: TGCGCCAGCAGCCAGGGGACAGGAGAGAGTCAGCCCCAGCATTTT. Translated: CASSQGTGESQPQHF.

This clonotype was observed a handful of times. The gene calls are TRBV29-1 and TRBJ2-5; D uncertain. The germline V gene has CDR1 SQVTM and CDR2 ANQGSEA. Trimming removed 3 bases from V and 5 bases from J, with 7 bases in between. The CDR3 consists of 11 residues. The CDR3 region has the DNA TGCAGCGTTGACCGGCGGGAGACCCAGTACTTC. Translated, it gives CSVDRRETQYF.

V and J are TRBV29-1 and TRBJ2-5, with D possibly being TRBD2 (6 bases). Germline V gene sequence: CDR1 SQVTM, CDR2 ANQGSEA. CDR3 length: 11 amino acids. Deletions cut 6 bases from V and 3 bases from J, with 8 bases between. The CDR3 protein is CSVWGEETQYF. In nucleotides, the CDR3 is TGCAGCGTATGGGGGGAAGAGACCCAGTACTTC.

In this sample, this clonotype turned up a few times. In nucleotides, the CDR3 is TGCGCCAGCAGCTCGGGGCGAGCAGCTTTCTTT. This translates into CASSSGRAAFF. The rearrangement links TRBV5-1 to TRBJ1-1, with D possibly being TRBD1 (5 bases). V was clipped by 3 bases and J by 10 bases, with 10 bases between them. There are 11 residues in the CDR3. From germline, CDR1 is SGHRS and CDR2 YFSETQ.

Concerning this clonotype itself: One end of the junction is discordant with germline, which a read error may explain. This chain links TRBV18 with TRBJ1-1, with D tentatively TRBD1 (5 bases). The V gene's germline CDR1 is KGHSH and CDR2 LQKENI. The CDR3 is made up of 16 amino acids. CDR3 bases: TGTGCCATCTCACCACAGTTCGCAGGGATGAACACTGAAGCTTTCTTT. Translation gives CAISPQFAGMNTEAFF.

The rearrangement joins TRBV7-7 to TRBJ2-3; tentatively, D is TRBD2 (6 bases). Trimming left V 2 bases short and J 6 bases short, with 9 bases between. Germline values: CDR1 SSHAT, CDR2 FNYEAQ (reference sequence). The CDR3 length is 13 residues. CDR3 DNA sequence: TGTGCCAGCAGCTTATTTGCGGGGGATACGCAGTATTTT. Amino acids: CASSLFAGDTQYF. The full variable domain, completed using reference TRBV7-7 and TRBJ2-3, is GAGVSQSPRYKVTKRGQDVTLRCDPISSHATLYWYQQALGQGPEFLTYFNYEAQPDKSGLPSDRFSAERPEGSISTLTIQRTEQRDSAMYRCASSLFAGDTQYFGPGTRLTVL.

The rearrangement joins TRBV6-2 or TRBV6-3 to TRBJ2-7, with TRBD1 matching 7 bases. The CDR3 loop spans 13 amino acids. Germline loops: CDR1 MNHEY, CDR2 SVGEGT. Trimming took 4 bases from V and 2 from J; bases not matched to a gene: 2. CDR3 protein: CASSFDRAYEQYV. In nucleotides, the CDR3 is TGTGCCAGCAGTTTCGACAGGGCCTACGAGCAGTACGTC.

The J gene is TRBJ2-6, the V gene TRBV20-1; a possible D gene is TRBD1 (5 bases). Germline V gene data show CDR1 as DFQATT and CDR2 as SNEGSKA (reference sequence). Trimming left V 6 bases short and J 2 bases short, with 14 bases between. The CDR3 length is 15 residues. The CDR3 region has the DNA TGCAGTGCCGAGGCGGCAGGGACTGGGGCCAACGTCCTGACTTTC. Protein product: CSAEAAGTGANVLTF.

In this sample, this clonotype turned up a few times. This sequence joins TRBV7-9 and TRBJ2-4; tentative D call: TRBD1 (6 bases). The V gene's germline CDR1 is SEHNR and CDR2 FQNEAQ (reference sequence). This CDR3 is 15 amino acids long. Trimming cost V 1 base and J 7 bases, with 14 bases left between them. The CDR3 is CASSLGGRGMNIQYF. CDR3 DNA: TGTGCCAGCAGCTTAGGAGGCAGGGGTATGAACATTCAGTACTTC.

V and J are TRBV6-2 or TRBV6-3 and TRBJ2-7; no definite D call. Germline V gene data show CDR1 as MNHEY and CDR2 as SVGEGT. The CDR3 runs 13 residues. V was pared by 2 bases and J by 5 bases, with 10 bases between. The CDR3 sequence is CASSYGTEDEQYF. In nucleotides, the CDR3 is TGTGCCAGCAGTTACGGCACAGAAGACGAGCAGTACTTC.

This clonotype was seen a handful of times. This chain joins TRBV6-6 and TRBJ2-3; D not certain. Trimming took 5 bases from V and 2 from J, leaving 23 bases between them. The CDR3 totals 18 residues. Germline V gene data show CDR1 as MNHNY and CDR2 as SVGAGI (reference sequence). DNA for the CDR3: TGTGCCAGCAGTCAAAAAAGCCCTGGCCCCCGGAACACAGATACGCAGTATTTT. It translates to CASSQKSPGPRNTDTQYF.

V and J are TRBV10-3 and TRBJ1-6; 8 bases align to TRBD1. Germline V lookup: CDR1 ENHRY, CDR2 SYGVKD. The CDR3 runs 13 residues. The V segment lost 6 bases and the J segment 9 bases; nucleotides outside the gene matches: 4. CDR3 loop: CAIRAGTGSPLHF. The CDR3 DNA follows: TGTGCCATCAGGGCCGGGACAGGTTCACCCCTCCACTTT.

This clonotype appeared once. This rearrangement joins TRBV28 to TRBJ2-3, with 9 bases aligning to TRBD2. CDR3 size: 17 residues. Per germline, CDR1 MDHEN and CDR2 SYDVKM. J lost 2 bases, V lost 4 bases, and 10 bases had no gene match. This CDR3 reads CASSSLLAGTITDTQYF. The CDR3 nucleotides read TGTGCCAGCAGTTCCCTGCTAGCGGGGACTATCACAGATACGCAGTATTTT.

V is TRBV12-5 and J is TRBJ1-5; the D gene is possibly TRBD1 (5 bases). The germline CDR1 and CDR2 sequences are LGHNT and FRNRAP. The CDR3 totals 14 residues. The V gene lost 7 bases and the J gene lost 5 bases, with 15 bases spanning the gap. The CDR3 is CASASGATYQPQHF. In nucleotides, the CDR3 is TGTGCTAGTGCCTCCGGGGCAACCTATCAGCCCCAGCATTTT. The whole variable domain, filled in from reference TRBV12-5 and TRBJ1-5, reads DARVTQTPRHKVTEMGQEVTMRCQPILGHNTVFWYRQTMMQGLELLAYFRNRAPLDDSGMPKDRFSAEMPDATLATLKIQPSEPRDSAVYFCASASGATYQPQHFGDGTRLSIL.